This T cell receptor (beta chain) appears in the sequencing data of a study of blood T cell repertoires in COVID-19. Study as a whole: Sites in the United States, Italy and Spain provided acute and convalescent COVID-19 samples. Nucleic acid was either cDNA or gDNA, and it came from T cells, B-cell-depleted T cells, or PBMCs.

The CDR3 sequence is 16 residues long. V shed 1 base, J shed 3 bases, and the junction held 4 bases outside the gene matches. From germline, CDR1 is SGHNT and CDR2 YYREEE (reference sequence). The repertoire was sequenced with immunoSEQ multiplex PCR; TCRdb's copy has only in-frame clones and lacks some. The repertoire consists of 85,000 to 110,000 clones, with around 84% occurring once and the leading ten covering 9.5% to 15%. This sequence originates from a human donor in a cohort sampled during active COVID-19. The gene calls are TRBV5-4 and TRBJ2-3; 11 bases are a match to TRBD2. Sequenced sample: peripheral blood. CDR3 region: CASSLRLAGGTDTQYF. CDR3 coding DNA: TGTGCCAGCAGCTTGAGGCTAGCGGGGGGTACAGATACGCAGTATTTT.